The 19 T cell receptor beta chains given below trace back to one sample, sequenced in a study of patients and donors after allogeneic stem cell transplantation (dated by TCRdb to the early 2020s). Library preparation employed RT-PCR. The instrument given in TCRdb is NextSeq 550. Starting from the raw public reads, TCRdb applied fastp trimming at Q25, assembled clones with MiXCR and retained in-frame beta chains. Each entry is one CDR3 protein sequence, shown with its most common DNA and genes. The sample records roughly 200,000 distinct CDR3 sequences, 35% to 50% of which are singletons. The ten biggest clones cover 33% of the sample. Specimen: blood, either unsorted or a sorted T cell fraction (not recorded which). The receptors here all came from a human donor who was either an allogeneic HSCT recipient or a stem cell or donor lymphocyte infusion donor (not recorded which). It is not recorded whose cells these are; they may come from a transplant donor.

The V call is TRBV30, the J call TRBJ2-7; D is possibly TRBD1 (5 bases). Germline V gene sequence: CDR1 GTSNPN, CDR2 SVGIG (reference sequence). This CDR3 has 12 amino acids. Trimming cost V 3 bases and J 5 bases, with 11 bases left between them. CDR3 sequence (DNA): TGTGCCTGGAGAAGGGGAACCCACGAGCAGTACTTC. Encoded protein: CAWRRGTHEQYF.

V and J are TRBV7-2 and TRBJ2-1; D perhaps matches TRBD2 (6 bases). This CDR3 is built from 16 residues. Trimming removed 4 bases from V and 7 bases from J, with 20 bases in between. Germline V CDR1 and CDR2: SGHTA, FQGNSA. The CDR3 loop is CASSSRLVPSPNEQFF. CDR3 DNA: TGTGCCAGCAGCTCAAGACTAGTACCTAGCCCTAATGAGCAGTTCTTC.

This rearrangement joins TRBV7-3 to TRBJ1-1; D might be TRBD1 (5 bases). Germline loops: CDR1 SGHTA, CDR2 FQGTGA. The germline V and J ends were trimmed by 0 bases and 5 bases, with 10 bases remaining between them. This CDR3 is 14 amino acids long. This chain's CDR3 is CASSLTPRGTEAFF. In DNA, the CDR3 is TGTGCCAGCAGCTTAACTCCGAGGGGAACTGAAGCTTTCTTT.

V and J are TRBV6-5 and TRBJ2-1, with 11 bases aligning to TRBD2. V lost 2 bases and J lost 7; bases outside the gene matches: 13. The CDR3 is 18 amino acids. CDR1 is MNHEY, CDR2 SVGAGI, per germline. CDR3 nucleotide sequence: TGTGCCAGCAGTTACGTGTGGGGATCTAGCGGGAGGTCAAATGAGCAGTTCTTC. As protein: CASSYVWGSSGRSNEQFF.

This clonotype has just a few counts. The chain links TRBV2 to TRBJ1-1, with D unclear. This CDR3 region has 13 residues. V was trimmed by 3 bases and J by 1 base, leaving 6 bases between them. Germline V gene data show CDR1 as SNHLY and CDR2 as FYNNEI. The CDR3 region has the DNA TGTGCCAGCAGTGAGGTTCAGAACACTGAAGCTTTCTTT. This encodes CASSEVQNTEAFF.

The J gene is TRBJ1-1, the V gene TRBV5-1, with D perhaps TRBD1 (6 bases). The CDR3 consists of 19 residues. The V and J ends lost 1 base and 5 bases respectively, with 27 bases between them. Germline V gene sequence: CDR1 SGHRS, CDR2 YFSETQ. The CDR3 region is CASSLLSRSWTQGKTEAFF. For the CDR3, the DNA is TGCGCCAGCAGCTTGTTGTCTCGTAGTTGGACTCAGGGGAAAACTGAAGCTTTCTTT.

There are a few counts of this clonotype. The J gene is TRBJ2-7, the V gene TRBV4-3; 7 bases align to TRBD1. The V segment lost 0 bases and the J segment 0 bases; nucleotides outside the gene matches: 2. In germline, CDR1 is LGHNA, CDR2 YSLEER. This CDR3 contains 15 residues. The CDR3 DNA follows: TGCGCCAGCAGCCAAGAGACAGGGTACTCCTACGAGCAGTACTTC. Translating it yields CASSQETGYSYEQYF.

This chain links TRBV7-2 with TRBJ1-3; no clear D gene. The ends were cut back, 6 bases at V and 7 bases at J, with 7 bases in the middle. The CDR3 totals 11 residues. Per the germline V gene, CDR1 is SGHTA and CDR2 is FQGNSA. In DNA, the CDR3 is TGTGCCAGCAGTACCGTGAACACCATATATTTT. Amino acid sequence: CASSTVNTIYF.

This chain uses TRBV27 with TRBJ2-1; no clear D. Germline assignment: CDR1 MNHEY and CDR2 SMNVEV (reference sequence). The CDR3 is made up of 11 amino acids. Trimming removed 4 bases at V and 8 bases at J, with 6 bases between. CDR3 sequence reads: CASSSGDEQFF. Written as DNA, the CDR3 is TGTGCCAGCAGTTCGGGCGATGAGCAGTTCTTC.

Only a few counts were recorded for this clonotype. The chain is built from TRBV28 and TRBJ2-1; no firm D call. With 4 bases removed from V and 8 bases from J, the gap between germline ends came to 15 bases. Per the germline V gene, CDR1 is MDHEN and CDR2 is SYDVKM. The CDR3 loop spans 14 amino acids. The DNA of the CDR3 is TGTGCCAGCAGTTCCCCCGCCCGCCAGGATGAGCAGTTCTTC. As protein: CASSSPARQDEQFF.

CDR3 region: CASSLVGTGKKLFF. Here the CDR3 DNA reads TGTGCCAGCAGTTTAGTCGGGACGGGTAAAAAACTGTTTTTT. The chain carries TRBV12-3 or TRBV12-4 and TRBJ1-4; perhaps TRBD1 as D (5 bases). This CDR3 comprises 14 residues. V was cut by 1 base and J by 9 bases, with 12 bases left in between.

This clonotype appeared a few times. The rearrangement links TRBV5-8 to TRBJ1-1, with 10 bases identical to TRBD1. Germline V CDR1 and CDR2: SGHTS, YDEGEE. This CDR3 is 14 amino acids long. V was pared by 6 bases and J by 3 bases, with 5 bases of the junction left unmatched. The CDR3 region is CASTPGQGYTEAFF. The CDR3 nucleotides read TGTGCCAGCACCCCGGGACAGGGGTACACTGAAGCTTTCTTT.

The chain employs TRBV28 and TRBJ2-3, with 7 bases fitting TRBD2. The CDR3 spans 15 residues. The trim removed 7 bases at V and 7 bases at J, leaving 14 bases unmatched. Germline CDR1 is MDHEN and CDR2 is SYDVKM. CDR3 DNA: TGTGCCAGCACTAGCGGCTCTCAATGGAAGCATACGCAGTATTTT. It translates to CASTSGSQWKHTQYF.

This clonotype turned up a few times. The CDR3 is CATRGTATEAFF. CDR3 bases: TGTGCCACCAGAGGGACAGCCACTGAAGCTTTCTTT. The chain employs TRBV15 and TRBJ1-1; 7 bases line up with TRBD1. V trimming: 6 bases; J trimming: 4 bases; junction bases outside the gene matches: 2. The germline V gene encodes CDR1 LNHNV and CDR2 YYDKDF (reference sequence). This CDR3 spans 12 amino acids.

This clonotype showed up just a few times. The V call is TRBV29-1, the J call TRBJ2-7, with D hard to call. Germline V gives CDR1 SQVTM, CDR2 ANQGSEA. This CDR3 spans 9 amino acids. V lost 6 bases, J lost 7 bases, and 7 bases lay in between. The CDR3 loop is CSVKQEQYF. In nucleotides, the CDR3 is TGCAGCGTCAAACAGGAGCAGTACTTC.

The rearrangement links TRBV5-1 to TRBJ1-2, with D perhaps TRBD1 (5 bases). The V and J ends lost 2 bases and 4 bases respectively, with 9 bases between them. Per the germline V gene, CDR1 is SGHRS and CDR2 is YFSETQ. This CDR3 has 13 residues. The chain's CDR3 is CASSLEGTYGYTF. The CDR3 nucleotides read TGCGCCAGCAGCTTAGAGGGGACCTATGGCTACACCTTC.

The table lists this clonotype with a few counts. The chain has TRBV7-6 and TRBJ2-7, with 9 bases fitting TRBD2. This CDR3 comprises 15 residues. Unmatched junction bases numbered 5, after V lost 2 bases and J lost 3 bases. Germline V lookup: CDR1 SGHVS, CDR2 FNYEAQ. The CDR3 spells CASSLLAGQGYEQYF. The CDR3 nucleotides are TGTGCCAGCAGCTTACTAGCGGGACAAGGCTACGAGCAGTACTTC.

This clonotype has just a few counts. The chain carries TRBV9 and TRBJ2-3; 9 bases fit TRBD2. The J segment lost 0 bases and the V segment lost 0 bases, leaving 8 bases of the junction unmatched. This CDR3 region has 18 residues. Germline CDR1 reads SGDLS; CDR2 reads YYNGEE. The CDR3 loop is CASSVAPFSGRSTDTQYF. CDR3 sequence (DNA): TGTGCCAGCAGCGTAGCCCCGTTTAGCGGGAGAAGCACAGATACGCAGTATTTT.

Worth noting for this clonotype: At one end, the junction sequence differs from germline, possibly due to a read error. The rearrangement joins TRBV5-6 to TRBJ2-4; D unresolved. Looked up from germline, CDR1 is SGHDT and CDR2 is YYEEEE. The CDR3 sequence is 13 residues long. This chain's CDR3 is CASSLRVARRKDF. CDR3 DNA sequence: TGTGCCAGCAGCTTGAGGGTGGCCCGAAGGAAGGACTTC.